This T cell receptor beta chain was sequenced for a study of blood T cell dynamics during melanoma immunotherapy. About this clone: What it recognizes is unknown.

The time point: pre-treatment baseline. Prior systemic cancer therapy, immunosuppressant use and other active malignancies excluded patients. There are 13 residues in the CDR3. Germline loops: CDR1 MDHEN, CDR2 SYDVKM. This table comes from immunoSEQ multiplex PCR, and its TCRdb copy is limited to in-frame clones, with some not included. Of around 26,000 clones listed, roughly nine tenths are singletons. Study-wide results and caveats: At W3, later disease-control patients showed bifurcated PBMC repertoire changes, unlike progressors. Clones driving repertoire changes may be melanoma-specific or general immune activation.

Material: blood, obtained from a patient treated with checkpoint blockade. The receptor was derived from a human donor with melanoma. The rearrangement links TRBV28 to TRBJ2-3; the match to TRBD1 covers 10 bases. The CDR3 is CGTTGTGVDTQYF. CDR3 coding DNA: TGTGGGACGACCGGGACAGGGGTAGATACGCAGTATTTT. The full variable domain, completed using reference TRBV28 and TRBJ2-3, is DVKVTQSSRYLVKRTGEKVFLECVQDMDHENMFWYRQDPGLGLRLIYFSYDVKMKEKGDIPEGYSVSREKKERFSLILESASTNQTSMYLCGTTGTGVDTQYFGPGTRLTVL.